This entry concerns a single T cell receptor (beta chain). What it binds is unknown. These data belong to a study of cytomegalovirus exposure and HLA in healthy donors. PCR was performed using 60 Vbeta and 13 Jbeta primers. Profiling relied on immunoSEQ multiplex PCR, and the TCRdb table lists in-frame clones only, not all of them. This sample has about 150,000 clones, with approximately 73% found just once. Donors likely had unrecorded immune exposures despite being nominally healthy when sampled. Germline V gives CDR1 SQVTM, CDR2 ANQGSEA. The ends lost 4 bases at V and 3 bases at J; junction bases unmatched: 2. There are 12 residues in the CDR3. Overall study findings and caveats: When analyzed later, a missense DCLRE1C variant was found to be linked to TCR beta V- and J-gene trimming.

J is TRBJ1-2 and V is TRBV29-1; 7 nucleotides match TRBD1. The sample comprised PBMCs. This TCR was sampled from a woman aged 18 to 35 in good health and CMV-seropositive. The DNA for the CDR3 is TGCAGCGTTGGTACAGGGGACTATGGCTACACCTTC. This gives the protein CSVGTGDYGYTF.